Reported below is one TCR beta chain. The data were obtained in a study of shared clonotypes between healthy human individuals. Some clones are missing from TCRdb's copy, which holds only in-frame ones; the method was immunoSEQ multiplex PCR. The sample gives 660,000 or so clones, roughly 96% of which show up once; approximately 0.12% is in the top ten. Only CD45RO-negative cells positively selected for CCR7 counted as naive CD8 cells, so terminally differentiated effector memory CD45RA+ cells were excluded. The CDR3 covers 18 residues. The trim removed 0 bases at V and 1 base at J, leaving 9 bases unmatched. In germline, CDR1 is SGHRS, CDR2 YFSETQ.

The sequence was obtained from a woman aged 25 to 45 in good health. The chain carries TRBV5-1 and TRBJ2-2, with 7 bases fitting TRBD1. Sequences were obtained from naive CD8+ T cells sorted from blood. Written as DNA, the CDR3 is TGCGCCAGCAGCTTGGCGGTACACAGGGGATGGAACACCGGGGAGCTGTTTTTT. This encodes CASSLAVHRGWNTGELFF.